This T cell receptor beta chain was identified in a study of cytomegalovirus exposure and HLA in healthy donors. The V gene lost 0 bases and the J gene lost 0 bases, with 13 bases spanning the gap. In germline, CDR1 is SGHRS, CDR2 YFSETQ. The CDR3 spans 16 residues. Study findings and constraints: Later on, an analysis tied under 20,000 TCR beta sequences to HLA alleles at 0.05 false discovery rate. Reported findings show TCR beta sequences accurately forecast HLA-A and HLA-B alleles in most subjects. Relative to equally common others, HLA-associated TCR beta chains showed greater clonal expansion in a later analysis.

The PCR employed 60 Vbeta primers together with 13 Jbeta primers. Using immunoSEQ multiplex PCR, the repertoire was profiled, and TCRdb retains in-frame clones only, with some absent. The table has around 99,000 clones, approximately 80% seen once; the top ten hold around 3.6%. Worth noting for this clone: As yet, its antigen is unknown.

Sequencing was performed on PBMCs. V gene TRBV5-1 combines with J gene TRBJ2-7; D might be TRBD1 (7 bases). The receptor's source is a man aged 35 to 55 in good health and CMV-seronegative. CDR3 in DNA: TGCGCCAGCAGCTTGGGGGGCCAGGGGGGCTCCTACGAGCAGTACTTC. Protein product: CASSLGGQGGSYEQYF.